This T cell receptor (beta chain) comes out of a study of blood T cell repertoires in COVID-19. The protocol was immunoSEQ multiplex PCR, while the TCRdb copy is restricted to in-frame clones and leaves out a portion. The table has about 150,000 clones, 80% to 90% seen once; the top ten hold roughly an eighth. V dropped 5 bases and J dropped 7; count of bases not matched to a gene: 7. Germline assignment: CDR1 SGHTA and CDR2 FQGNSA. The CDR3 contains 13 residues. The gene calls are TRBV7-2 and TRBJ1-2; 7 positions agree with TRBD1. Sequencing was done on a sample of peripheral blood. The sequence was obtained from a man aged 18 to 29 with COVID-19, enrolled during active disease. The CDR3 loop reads CASSRWDSLGYTF. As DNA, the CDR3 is TGTGCCAGCAGCCGTTGGGACAGTCTTGGCTACACCTTC.